This T cell receptor (beta chain) was obtained from a study of cytomegalovirus exposure and HLA in healthy donors. Study-level results: The CMV antigen specificity of a few CMV-associated chains was confirmed through in vitro analysis.

This CDR3 has 16 amino acids. Looked up from germline, CDR1 is SEHNR and CDR2 is FQNEAQ (reference sequence). V shed 1 base and J shed 2 bases, with 14 bases lying between them. In regard to this clone: Its target is not known.

The PCR used 60 Vbeta and 13 Jbeta primers. Libraries were prepared by immunoSEQ multiplex PCR; TCRdb keeps only in-frame clonotypes and omits some of them. The repertoire includes over 95,000 clones, 74% of them detected once, and 3.5% to 5% sits in the top ten. This TCR came from a woman in her 40s in good health and CMV-seropositive. Sequencing used PBMCs. V is TRBV7-9 and J is TRBJ2-5; D call uncertain. CDR3 bases: TGTGCCAGCAGCTTAGGGGCGACATTAGGACAAGAGACCCAGTACTTC. Amino acids: CASSLGATLGQETQYF.